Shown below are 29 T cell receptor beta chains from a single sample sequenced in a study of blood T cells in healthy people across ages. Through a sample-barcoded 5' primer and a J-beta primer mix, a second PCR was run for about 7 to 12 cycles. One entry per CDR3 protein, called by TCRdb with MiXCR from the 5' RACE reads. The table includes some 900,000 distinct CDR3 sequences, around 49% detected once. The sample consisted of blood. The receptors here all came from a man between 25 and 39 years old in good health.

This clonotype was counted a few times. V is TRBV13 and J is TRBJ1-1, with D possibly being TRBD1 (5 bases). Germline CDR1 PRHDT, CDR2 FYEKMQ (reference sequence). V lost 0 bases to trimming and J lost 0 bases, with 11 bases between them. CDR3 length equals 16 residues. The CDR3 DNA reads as TGTGCCAGCAGCTTAGGGCAGGGTTGGGTGAACACTGAAGCTTTCTTT. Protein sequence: CASSLGQGWVNTEAFF.

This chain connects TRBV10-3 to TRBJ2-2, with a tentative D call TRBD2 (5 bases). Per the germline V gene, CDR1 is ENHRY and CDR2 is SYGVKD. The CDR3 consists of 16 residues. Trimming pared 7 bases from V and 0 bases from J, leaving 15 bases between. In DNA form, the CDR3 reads TGTGCCATCAATACAGAGGGTCTCGCGAACACCGGGGAGCTGTTTTTT. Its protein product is CAINTEGLANTGELFF.

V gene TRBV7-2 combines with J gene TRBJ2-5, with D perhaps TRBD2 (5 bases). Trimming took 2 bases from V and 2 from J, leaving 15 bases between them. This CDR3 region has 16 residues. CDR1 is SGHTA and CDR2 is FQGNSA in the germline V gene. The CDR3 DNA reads TGTGCCAGCAGCTTAAGGCGGACTTATCGACAAGAGACCCAGTACTTC. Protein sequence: CASSLRRTYRQETQYF.

The CDR3 sequence is CSVEGYGQGALKNIQYF. CDR3 nucleotide sequence: TGCAGCGTTGAAGGGTATGGACAGGGGGCCCTCAAAAACATTCAGTACTTC. V is TRBV29-1 and J is TRBJ2-4, with 11 nucleotides matching TRBD1. The germline V gene has CDR1 SQVTM and CDR2 ANQGSEA. The junction had 8 bases not matched to a gene; V was cut back by 1 base and J by 3 bases. This CDR3 region has 17 residues.

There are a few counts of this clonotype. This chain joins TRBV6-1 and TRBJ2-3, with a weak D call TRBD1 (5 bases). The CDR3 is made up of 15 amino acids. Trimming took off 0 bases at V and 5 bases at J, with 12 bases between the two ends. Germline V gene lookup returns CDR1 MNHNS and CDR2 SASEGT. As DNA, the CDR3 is TGTGCCAGCAGTGAAGCGGGCAGGGCGAGAGATACGCAGTATTTT. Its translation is CASSEAGRARDTQYF.

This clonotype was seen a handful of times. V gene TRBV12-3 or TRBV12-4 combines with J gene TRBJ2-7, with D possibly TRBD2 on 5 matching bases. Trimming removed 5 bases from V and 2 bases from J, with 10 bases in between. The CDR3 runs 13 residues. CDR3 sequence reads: CASSPGITYEQYF. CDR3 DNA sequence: TGTGCCAGCAGTCCCGGGATAACCTACGAGCAGTACTTC.

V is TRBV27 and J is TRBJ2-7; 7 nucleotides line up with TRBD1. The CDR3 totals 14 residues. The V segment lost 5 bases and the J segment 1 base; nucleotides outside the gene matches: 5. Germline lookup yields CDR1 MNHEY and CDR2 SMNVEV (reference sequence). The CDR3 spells CASSVWDRSYEQYF. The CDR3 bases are TGTGCCAGCAGTGTTTGGGACAGATCCTACGAGCAGTACTTC.

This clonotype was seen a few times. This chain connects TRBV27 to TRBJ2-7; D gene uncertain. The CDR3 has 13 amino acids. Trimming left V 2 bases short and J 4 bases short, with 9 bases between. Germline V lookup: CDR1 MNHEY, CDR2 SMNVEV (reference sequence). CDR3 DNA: TGTGCCAGCAGTTTAGAGACGGGTTACGAGCAGTACTTC. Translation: CASSLETGYEQYF.

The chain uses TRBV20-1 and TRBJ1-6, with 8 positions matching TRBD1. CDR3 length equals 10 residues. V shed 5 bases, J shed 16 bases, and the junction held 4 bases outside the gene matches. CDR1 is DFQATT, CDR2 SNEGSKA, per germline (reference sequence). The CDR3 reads CSARRDRLHF. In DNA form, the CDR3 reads TGCAGTGCTCGCCGGGACAGGCTCCACTTT.

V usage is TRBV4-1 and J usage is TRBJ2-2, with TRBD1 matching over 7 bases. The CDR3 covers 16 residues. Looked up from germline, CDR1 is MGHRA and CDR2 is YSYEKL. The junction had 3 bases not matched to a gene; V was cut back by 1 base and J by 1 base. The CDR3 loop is CASSQAGGRNTGELFF. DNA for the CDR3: TGCGCCAGCAGCCAAGCAGGGGGTCGGAACACCGGGGAGCTGTTTTTT.

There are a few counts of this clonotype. The CDR3 loop is CASRLAGGNEQFF. The CDR3 DNA reads TGTGCCAGTAGACTAGCGGGGGGCAATGAGCAGTTCTTC. The J gene is TRBJ2-1, the V gene TRBV27, with 13 nucleotides matching TRBD2. The CDR3 covers 13 residues. V was pared by 9 bases and J by 6 bases, with 2 bases of the junction left unmatched. Germline values: CDR1 MNHEY, CDR2 SMNVEV (reference sequence).

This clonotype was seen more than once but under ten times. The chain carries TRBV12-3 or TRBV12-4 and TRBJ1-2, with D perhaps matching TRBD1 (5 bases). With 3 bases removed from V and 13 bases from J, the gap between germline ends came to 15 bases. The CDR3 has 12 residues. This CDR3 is CASSFEGTGGTF. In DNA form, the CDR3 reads TGTGCCAGCAGTTTTGAGGGGACCGGCGGCACCTTC.

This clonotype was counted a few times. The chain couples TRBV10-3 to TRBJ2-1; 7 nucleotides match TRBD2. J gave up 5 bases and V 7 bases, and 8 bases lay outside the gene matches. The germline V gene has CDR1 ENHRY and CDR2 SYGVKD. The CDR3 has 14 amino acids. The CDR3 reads CAINPGLTDNEQFF. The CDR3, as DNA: TGTGCCATCAATCCGGGACTAACAGACAATGAGCAGTTCTTC.

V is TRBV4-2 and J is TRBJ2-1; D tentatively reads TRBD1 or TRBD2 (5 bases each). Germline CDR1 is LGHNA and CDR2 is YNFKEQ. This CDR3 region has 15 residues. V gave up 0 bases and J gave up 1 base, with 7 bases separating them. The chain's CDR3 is CASSQEWGSYNEQFF. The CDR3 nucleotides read TGTGCCAGCAGCCAAGAGTGGGGGTCCTACAATGAGCAGTTCTTC.

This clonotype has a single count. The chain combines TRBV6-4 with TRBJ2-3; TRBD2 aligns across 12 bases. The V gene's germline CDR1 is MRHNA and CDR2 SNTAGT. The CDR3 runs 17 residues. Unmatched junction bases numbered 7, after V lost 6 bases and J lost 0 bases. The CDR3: CASRRLAGASSTDTQYF. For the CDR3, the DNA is TGTGCCAGCAGGAGACTAGCGGGGGCGTCTAGCACAGATACGCAGTATTTT.

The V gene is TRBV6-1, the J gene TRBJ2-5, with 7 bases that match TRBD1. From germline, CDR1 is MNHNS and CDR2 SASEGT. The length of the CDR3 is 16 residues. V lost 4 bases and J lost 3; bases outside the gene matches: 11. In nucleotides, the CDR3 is TGTGCCAGCAGTGGGAAGCCAGGGACAGCAAAAGAGACCCAGTACTTC. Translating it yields CASSGKPGTAKETQYF.

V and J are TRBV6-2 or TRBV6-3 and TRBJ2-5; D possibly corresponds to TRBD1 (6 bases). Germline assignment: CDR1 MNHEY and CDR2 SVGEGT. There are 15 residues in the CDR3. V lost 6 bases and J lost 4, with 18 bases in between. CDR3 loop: CASRGSGTIGETQYF. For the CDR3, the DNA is TGTGCCAGCAGGGGGTCCGGGACAATAGGAGAGACCCAGTACTTC.

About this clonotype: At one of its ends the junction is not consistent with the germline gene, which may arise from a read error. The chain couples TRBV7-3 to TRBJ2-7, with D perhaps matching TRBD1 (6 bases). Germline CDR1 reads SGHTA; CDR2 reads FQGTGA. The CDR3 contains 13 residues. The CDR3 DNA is TGTGCCAGCAGCCTAACAGGGTTTGACGAGCAGTACTTC. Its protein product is CASSLTGFDEQYF.

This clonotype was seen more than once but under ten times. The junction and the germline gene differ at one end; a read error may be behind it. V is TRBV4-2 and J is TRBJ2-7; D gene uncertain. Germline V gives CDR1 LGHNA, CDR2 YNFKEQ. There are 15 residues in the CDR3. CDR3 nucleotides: TGTGCCAACAGCCAGGATACCGGGTATTCCTACGAGCAGTACTTC. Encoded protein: CANSQDTGYSYEQYF.

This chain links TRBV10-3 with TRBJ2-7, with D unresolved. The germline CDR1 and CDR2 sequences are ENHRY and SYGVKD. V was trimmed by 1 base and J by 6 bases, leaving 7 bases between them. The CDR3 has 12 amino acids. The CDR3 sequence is CAISEYRAEQYF. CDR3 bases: TGTGCCATCAGTGAGTATAGGGCCGAGCAGTACTTC.

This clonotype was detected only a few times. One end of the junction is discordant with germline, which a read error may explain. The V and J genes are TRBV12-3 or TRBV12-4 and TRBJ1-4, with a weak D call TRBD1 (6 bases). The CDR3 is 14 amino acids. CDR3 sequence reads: CASSLGGANEKLFF. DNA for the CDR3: TGTGCCAGCAGCTTAGGGGGAGCTAATGAAAAACTGTTTTTT.

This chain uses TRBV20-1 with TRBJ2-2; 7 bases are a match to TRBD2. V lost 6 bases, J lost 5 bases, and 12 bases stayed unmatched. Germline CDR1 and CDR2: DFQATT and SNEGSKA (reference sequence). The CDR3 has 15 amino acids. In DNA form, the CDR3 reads TGCAGTGCCCGACCGAGCGGGGCAGGTACCGGGGAGCTGTTTTTT. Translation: CSARPSGAGTGELFF.

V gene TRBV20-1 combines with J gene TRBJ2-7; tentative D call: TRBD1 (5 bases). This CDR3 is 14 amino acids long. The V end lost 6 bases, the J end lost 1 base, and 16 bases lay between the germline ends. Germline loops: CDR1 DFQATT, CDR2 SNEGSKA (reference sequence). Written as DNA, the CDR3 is TGCAGTGCCCTTAGGGGAAGGGTGTCCTACGAGCAGTACTTC. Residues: CSALRGRVSYEQYF.

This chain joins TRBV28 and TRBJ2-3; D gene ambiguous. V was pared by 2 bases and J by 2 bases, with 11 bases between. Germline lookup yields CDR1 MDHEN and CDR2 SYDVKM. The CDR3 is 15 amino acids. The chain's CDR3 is CASSLEAQYTDTQYF. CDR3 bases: TGTGCCAGCAGTTTAGAAGCTCAGTACACAGATACGCAGTATTTT. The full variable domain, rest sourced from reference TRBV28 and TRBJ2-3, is DVKVTQSSRYLVKRTGEKVFLECVQDMDHENMFWYRQDPGLGLRLIYFSYDVKMKEKGDIPEGYSVSREKKERFSLILESASTNQTSMYLCASSLEAQYTDTQYFGPGTRLTVL.

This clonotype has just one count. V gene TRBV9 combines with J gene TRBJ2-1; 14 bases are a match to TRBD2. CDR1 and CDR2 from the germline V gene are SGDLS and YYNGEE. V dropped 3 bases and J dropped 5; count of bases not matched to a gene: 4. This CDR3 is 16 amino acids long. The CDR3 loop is CASSERLAGGDNEQFF. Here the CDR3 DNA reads TGTGCCAGCAGCGAGCGACTAGCGGGGGGGGACAATGAGCAGTTCTTC. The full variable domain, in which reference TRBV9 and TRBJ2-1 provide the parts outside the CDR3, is DSGVTQTPKHLITATGQRVTLRCSPRSGDLSVYWYQQSLDQGLQFLIQYYNGEERAKGNILERFSAQQFPDLHSELNLSSLELGDSALYFCASSERLAGGDNEQFFGPGTRLTVL.

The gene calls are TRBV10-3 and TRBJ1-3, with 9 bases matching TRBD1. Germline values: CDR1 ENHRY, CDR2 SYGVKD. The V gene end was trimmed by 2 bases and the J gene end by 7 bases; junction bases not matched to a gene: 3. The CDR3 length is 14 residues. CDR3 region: CAISETGGWNTIYF. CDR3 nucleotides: TGTGCCATCAGTGAGACAGGGGGCTGGAACACCATATATTTT.

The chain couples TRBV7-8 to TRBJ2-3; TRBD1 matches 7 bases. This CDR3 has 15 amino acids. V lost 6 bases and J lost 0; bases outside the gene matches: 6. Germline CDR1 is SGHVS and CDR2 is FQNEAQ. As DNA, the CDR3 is TGTGCCAGCAGGAAAGGGACAGCTAGCACAGATACGCAGTATTTT. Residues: CASRKGTASTDTQYF.

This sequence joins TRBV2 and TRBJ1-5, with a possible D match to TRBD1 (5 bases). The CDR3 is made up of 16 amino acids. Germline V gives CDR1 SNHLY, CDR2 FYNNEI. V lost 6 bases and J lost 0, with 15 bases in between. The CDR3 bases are TGTGCCAGCAGCGCCGACAGTAGATTTAGCAATCAGCCCCAGCATTTT. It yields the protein CASSADSRFSNQPQHF.

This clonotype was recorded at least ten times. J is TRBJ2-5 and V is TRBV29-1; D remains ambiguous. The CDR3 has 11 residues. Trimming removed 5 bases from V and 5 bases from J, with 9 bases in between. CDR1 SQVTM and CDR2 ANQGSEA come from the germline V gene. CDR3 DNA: TGCAGCGTTTTACCGGGCGAGACCCAGTACTTC. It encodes CSVLPGETQYF.